The 9 T cell receptor beta chains below all came from one sample that was sequenced in a study of blood T cell repertoires in COVID-19. Profiling relied on immunoSEQ multiplex PCR, and the TCRdb table lists in-frame clones only, not all of them. This sample has around 400,000 clones, with roughly 90% found just once. The source material was peripheral blood. The receptors shown here come from a middle-aged man with acute or convalescent COVID-19.

This clone was seen a single time. The V and J genes are TRBV5-4 and TRBJ2-7; 7 bases agree with TRBD1. Germline loops: CDR1 SGHNT, CDR2 YYREEE (reference sequence). The CDR3 contains 14 residues. The V gene end was trimmed by 0 bases and the J gene end by 3 bases; junction bases not matched to a gene: 3. CDR3 in amino acids: CASSLGDSYYEQYF. CDR3 nucleotides: TGTGCCAGCAGCTTGGGGGACAGCTACTACGAGCAGTACTTC.

The rearrangement uses TRBV4-2 and TRBJ1-5; TRBD1 agrees at 7 bases. The CDR3 is 15 residues long. Germline assignment: CDR1 LGHNA and CDR2 YNFKEQ. J was trimmed by 7 bases and V by 4 bases; bases with no gene match: 10. Here the CDR3 DNA reads TGTGCCAGCAGCCCAATCCAGGGGGAGGAGCAGCCCCAGCATTTT. Protein product: CASSPIQGEEQPQHF.

The gene calls are TRBV25-1 and TRBJ1-2; D gene uncertain. Germline V lookup: CDR1 MGHDK, CDR2 SYGVNS. This CDR3 contains 11 residues. Deletions cut 6 bases from V and 8 bases from J, with 10 bases between. The CDR3 coding sequence is TGTGCCAGCAGGACCTCGGGGGGCTACACCTTC. Translation gives CASRTSGGYTF.

The CDR3 sequence: CASSPRRVDISYNSPLHF. The DNA of the CDR3 is TGCGCCAGCAGCCCCAGGAGGGTAGACATCTCCTATAATTCACCCCTCCACTTT. This chain uses TRBV4-1 with TRBJ1-6; no clear D. The CDR3 runs to 18 residues. Germline assignment: CDR1 MGHRA and CDR2 YSYEKL. The germline V and J ends were trimmed by 4 bases and 0 bases, with 16 bases remaining between them.

The gene calls are TRBV6-2 or TRBV6-3 and TRBJ1-2; 8 bases fit TRBD1. The V segment lost 3 bases and the J segment 7 bases; nucleotides outside the gene matches: 1. The germline CDR1 and CDR2 sequences are MNHEY and SVGEGT. The CDR3 is made up of 12 amino acids. The CDR3 region is CASSYTGGGYTF. The CDR3 DNA is TGTGCCAGCAGTTATACAGGGGGTGGCTACACCTTC.

Points on this clone: One end of the junction fails to match germline, which may point to a read error. V gene TRBV7-9 combines with J gene TRBJ2-1; 9 nucleotides align to TRBD2. CDR1 is SEHNR, CDR2 FQNEAQ, per germline (reference sequence). The CDR3 totals 16 residues. CDR3 residues: CASSPAAGGPLDDQFF. The CDR3 DNA reads as TGTGCCAGCAGCCCAGCGGCGGGGGGGCCCCTCGATGATCAGTTCTTC.

V usage is TRBV30 and J usage is TRBJ2-3; D remains unclear. V shed 4 bases and J shed 5 bases, with 16 bases lying between them. The CDR3 sequence is 14 residues long. The germline gives CDR1 GTSNPN, CDR2 SVGIG (reference sequence). In nucleotides, the CDR3 is TGTGCCTGGAACTTCGGGTTCGGAAGAGATACGCAGTATTTT. Translation: CAWNFGFGRDTQYF. Variable domain in full (rest from reference TRBV30 and TRBJ2-3): SQTIHQWPATLVQPVGSPLSLECTVEGTSNPNLYWYRQAAGRGLQLLFYSVGIGQISSEVPQNLSASRPQDRQFILSSKKLLLSDSGFYLCAWNFGFGRDTQYFGPGTRLTVL.

This clone occurred a few times. The rearrangement uses TRBV19 and TRBJ1-2; a possible D gene is TRBD1 (6 bases). With 7 bases removed from V and 2 bases from J, the gap between germline ends came to 11 bases. CDR1 and CDR2 from the germline V gene are LNHDA and SQIVND (reference sequence). This CDR3 spans 13 amino acids. For the CDR3, the DNA is TGTGCCAGTATGGCGGGGGCCAACTATGGCTACACCTTC. It yields the protein CASMAGANYGYTF. The full variable domain, in which reference TRBV19 and TRBJ1-2 provide the parts outside the CDR3, is DGGITQSPKYLFRKEGQNVTLSCEQNLNHDAMYWYRQDPGQGLRLIYYSQIVNDFQKGDIAEGYSVSREKKESFPLTVTSAQKNPTAFYLCASMAGANYGYTFGSGTRLTVV.

This clone was seen just once. The chain has TRBV27 and TRBJ2-7; D possibly corresponds to TRBD1 (5 bases). The V gene lost 5 bases and the J gene lost 5 bases, with 13 bases spanning the gap. The CDR3 has 13 amino acids. Germline V gene data show CDR1 as MNHEY and CDR2 as SMNVEV (reference sequence). This CDR3 is CASSPFSGHEQYF. CDR3 in DNA: TGTGCCAGCAGTCCTTTTTCAGGGCACGAGCAGTACTTC.